This is a list of T cell receptor beta chains from one sample in a study of T cell repertoires in cytomegalovirus infection. Antigens for these TCRs are unknown. TCRdb passed the reads through MiXCR, listing each CDR3 protein once. The repertoire holds approximately 990,000 distinct CDR3 sequences, around a third seen once, with 11% to 15% in the top ten. Sequences were derived from cultured CD8+ T cells from PBMCs, sampled from culture after CMV antigen stimulation. These receptors all come from a human donor in good health (CMV status not recorded). Some clones in this sample may be carry-over from other donors' samples. CDR3s include the opening cysteine and the closing phenylalanine or tryptophan. The D gene is left open where the match is weak. Clone size is given for some rows only: seen once, a few or many times, or a class if the clone is expanded.

TRBV19,few,NA,TRBJ2-5,TGTGCCACCCTAGGAGGAGAGACAAGAGGGACCCAGTACTTC,CATLGGETRGTQYF
TRBV10-2,NA,TRBD2,TRBJ2-1,TGCGCCAGCAGTGAGGCTAGCGGGGGGGGGTACAATGAGCAGTTCTTC,CASSEASGGGYNEQFF
TRBV27,NA,NA,TRBJ2-7,TGTGCCAGCACTAGCCCTAACTTAAGCGAGCAGTACTTC,CASTSPNLSEQYF
TRBV6-2/TRBV6-3,NA,NA,TRBJ1-1,TGTGCCAGCAGTTATTCCCCCCAGCGGGGGGACACTGAAGCTTTCTTT,CASSYSPQRGDTEAFF
TRBV5-4,NA,NA,TRBJ2-5,TGTGCCAGCAGCCCTCTCGCGCAGAGTAAGGAGACCCAGTACTTC,CASSPLAQSKETQYF
TRBV7-6,few,TRBD2,TRBJ2-1,TGTGCCAGCAGCTTAGATAGCGGGGGGCGATACAATGAGCAGTTCTTC,CASSLDSGGRYNEQFF
TRBV5-1,few,NA,TRBJ1-6,TGCGCCAGCAGTTCGGACAGTGAGAGCTCCTATAATTCACCCCTCCACTTT,CASSSDSESSYNSPLHF
TRBV9,once,NA,TRBJ2-1,TGTGCCAGCAGCCCTCCGGCGTATGAGCAGTTCTTC,CASSPPAYEQFF
TRBV10-3,few,NA,TRBJ2-1,TGTGCCGCCATCCGGGGAGATGAGCAGTTCTTC,CAAIRGDEQFF
TRBV3-1,NA,NA,TRBJ1-5,TGTGCCAGCAGCCAAGATAGCGGGTATCAGCCCCAGCATTTT,CASSQDSGYQPQHF
TRBV12-5,many,NA,TRBJ2-2,TGTGCTAGTGGTTTGATCCCACGTACGTCTCGGAACACCGGGGAGCTGTTTTTT,CASGLIPRTSRNTGELFF
TRBV5-6,NA,NA,TRBJ2-2,TGTGCCAGCTCGCTCGATCTACAAACGAACACCGGGGAGCTGTTTTTT,CASSLDLQTNTGELFF
TRBV4-1,NA,NA,TRBJ2-3,TGCGCCAGCAGTCCGGCCATGACAGATACGCAGTATTTT,CASSPAMTDTQYF
TRBV6-5,NA,NA,TRBJ2-7,TGTGCCAGCAGTTCCCCCGCTGACGAGCAGTACTTC,CASSSPADEQYF
TRBV27,NA,TRBD1,TRBJ1-1,TGTGCCAGCAGTTGGGACAGGGGCGGTGAGAATTTCTTT,CASSWDRGGENFF
TRBV2,NA,NA,TRBJ2-7,TGTGCCAGCAGTGAAGCCGTTTTCGAGCAGTACTTC,CASSEAVFEQYF
TRBV7-9,many,NA,TRBJ2-6,TGTGCCAGCAGCTTAATGTTCGGGGACCTACGAATGGCTGGGGCCAACGTCCTGACTTTC,CASSLMFGDLRMAGANVLTF
TRBV7-9,few,NA,TRBJ1-2,TGTGCCAGCAGCTCCGTCCTGGAGCAGCGGAACTATGGCTACACCTTC,CASSSVLEQRNYGYTF
TRBV4-2,NA,TRBD2,TRBJ2-5,TGTGCCAGCAGCCAAGAAGAGGGTAGCGGGGGGCCCTGGGAGACCCAGTACTTC,CASSQEEGSGGPWETQYF
TRBV6-5,NA,NA,TRBJ1-6,TGTGCCAGCAGTTACTCAGCAGGGACTTTTGGTTCACCCCTCCACTTT,CASSYSAGTFGSPLHF
TRBV7-6,many,NA,TRBJ2-3,TGTGCCAGCAGACCTAGCGTCACAGATACGCAGTATTTT,CASRPSVTDTQYF
TRBV3-1,NA,TRBD1,TRBJ1-1,TGTGCCAGCAGCCAAGCAGGGGGGAGGAACACTGAAGCTTTCTTT,CASSQAGGRNTEAFF
TRBV7-6,NA,NA,TRBJ1-3,TGTGCCAGCCAGAACGGAAACACCATATATTTT,CASQNGNTIYF
TRBV11-1,NA,NA,TRBJ2-1,TGTGCCAGCAGCCGTAGGGGCAATTTTGCCAATGAGCAGTTCTTC,CASSRRGNFANEQFF
TRBV11-3,NA,TRBD2,TRBJ2-5,TGTGCCAGCAGCCCCTCAGCGGGGGGCCCGTACCAAGAGACCCAGTACTTC,CASSPSAGGPYQETQYF
TRBV7-9,many,NA,TRBJ2-3,TGTGCCAGCAGCGACCTGCGTGGAAGGGCGACCACAGATACGCAGTATTTT,CASSDLRGRATTDTQYF
TRBV7-8,many,TRBD1,TRBJ1-1,TGTGCCAGCAGCTATTACAGGGGCGGAAACACTGAAGCTTTCTTT,CASSYYRGGNTEAFF
TRBV5-1,NA,NA,TRBJ2-7,TGCGCCAGCAGCTTGGAGTACAGGGCAACCTACGAGCAGTACTTC,CASSLEYRATYEQYF
TRBV6-2/TRBV6-3,NA,TRBD2,TRBJ2-1,TGTGCCAGCAGTGACGTAGGGACTAGTCCGTGGTTCTTC,CASSDVGTSPWFF
TRBV27,NA,NA,TRBJ2-3,TGTGCCACCTCTCGATCGGGGAACACAGATACGCAGTATTTT,CATSRSGNTDTQYF
TRBV4-3,NA,TRBD2,TRBJ2-1,TGCGCCAGCAGCCCGGGACTAGCGGGGGTCATTGAGCAGTTCTTC,CASSPGLAGVIEQFF
TRBV5-1,few,NA,TRBJ2-2,TGCGCCAGCAGCTGGGGTGGGGGCCTCACCGGGGAGCTGTTTTTT,CASSWGGGLTGELFF
TRBV20-1,NA,TRBD2,TRBJ2-5,TGCAGTGTCCCGGGGACTAGCGGGGTTCCGCAGACCCAGTACTTC,CSVPGTSGVPQTQYF